This T cell receptor beta chain was sequenced in a study of OX40 agonist ivuxolimab in advanced cancers. Study at large: Patients with prior anti-PD-1, anti-PD-L1 or anti-CTLA-4 therapy were eligible; 40% to 45% had some.

TCRdb's table, derived via immunoSEQ multiplex PCR, lists solely in-frame clones and lacks some. The sample includes some 95,000 clones, about 83% of them seen just once. Per germline, CDR1 PRHDT and CDR2 FYEKMQ (reference sequence). There are 14 residues in the CDR3. V lost 5 bases, J lost 5 bases, and 9 bases stayed unmatched. The chain uses TRBV13 and TRBJ2-7; 7 nucleotides align to TRBD1. This receptor was obtained from an adult with an advanced solid tumor such as melanoma, head and neck, liver or kidney cancer. The sample consisted of CD4+ or CD8+ T cells sorted from blood, taken in a trial of the OX40 agonist ivuxolimab. The CDR3 here is CASSLTGAGNEQYF. CDR3 coding DNA: TGTGCCAGCAGCCTTACAGGGGCGGGTAACGAGCAGTACTTC.